This T cell receptor beta chain was observed in a study of cytomegalovirus exposure and HLA in healthy donors (TCRdb year 2017). Study-level background: An earlier analysis of approximately 550 of the donors reported about 250 Gb of sequence data and 117 million unique TCR beta sequences from roughly 200 million T cells. Approximately 300 gigabases of sequencing data and approximately 92 million unique TCR sequences made up an early release that covered around 640 HLA-typed donors. The genetic ancestry cluster associated with self-reported Caucasian donors included about 81% of the 398 genotyped donors. The study aimed to test whether signatures of past pathogen exposure could be identified by cataloging public T cell receptors. The T cell repertoires of around 730 subjects were profiled by immunosequencing and related to cytomegalovirus serostatus. Besides the first cohort of 666 subjects, a separate validation cohort made up of 95 to 150 different subjects was used. High-throughput TCR immunosequencing, statistical association of individual TCRs with disease status, and machine learning were combined to predict cytomegalovirus infection status. In a later analysis, previously published TCR beta repertoires from about 670 donors were re-analyzed and high-resolution HLA genotyping was added so that TCR occurrence patterns could be studied. Rather than drawing on any new phenotypic data, the later analysis identified candidate immune exposures from TCR beta sequences and the way those sequences occurred across donors. To decide whether each TCR beta V gene segment behaved as functional or pseudogenic, an earlier analysis of some 600 of the donors relied on high-throughput TCR beta sequencing. Donor age, sex, ethnicity and CMV serostatus were compiled together with the repertoire data. A later genetic analysis took genome-wide SNP genotypes for about 55% of the 666 donors and used that subset as a discovery cohort. Every discovery cohort repertoire had been produced on one sequencing platform. Both class I and class II loci were covered by HLA typing, at four-digit resolution. Typing coverage differed by locus: A, B, C, DRB1 and DQB1 were typed in about 629-640 donors, DQA1 in 522, DPA1 in 600 to 610, and DPB1 in 400 to 490. Because of strong linkage in the cohort, roughly 5 DR-DQ haplotypes were treated as single units for association and clustering. Among about 370 genotyped donors of the cohort, an average of approximately 240,000 unique TCR beta nucleotide sequences was sequenced per donor, of which 15% to 20% were non-productive.

The CDR3 sequence holds 14 residues, the cysteine and phenylalanine included. Kept here is only the CDR3 DNA, which spans 42 bases and is read in frame from base 1. The germline V gene gives CDR1 as SNHLY and CDR2 as FYNNEI. V and J are trimmed by 8 bases and 1 base, and the gene matches miss 7 bases of the junction. The cohort comprised some 700 healthy bone marrow donors. At the time of sampling, every cohort member was nominally healthy, though immune exposures that went unrecorded were likely present. The donor tested CMV seropositive, placing the donor among the 290 or so seropositive members of the cohort. A peripheral blood sample was collected from each donor, and TCR beta sequencing was performed on peripheral blood mononuclear cells. Genomic DNA extraction from the blood cell samples was performed with the Qiagen DNeasy Blood Extraction Kit. This clone was observed once. This clone's antigen is unknown. Base quality data are lacking; no much larger clone is found one base away.

The research as a whole found: In a later genetic analysis, fewer N-insertions in productive TCRs were reported among donors in an Asian-associated ancestry cluster than the roughly 700-donor mean. Over 15 rarely observed V segments, including chromosome 9 orphons, were excluded from the earlier analysis of approximately 600 of the donors because counts were too low. The sequencing pipeline was judged likely to have produced a cluster of highly shared sequence variants as a technical artifact. Correlated functional status among segregating V segments might be attributable to linkage disequilibrium, but an unknown experimental factor could not be ruled out. It was suggested by the authors that the approach could potentially be generalized to other disease states and immunological phenotypes. A further reported finding was that TCR beta sequences accurately predicted the HLA-A and HLA-B alleles for most subjects in the first cohort. Immune exposure information for the cohort was limited to CMV serostatus. Specific HLA alleles were associated with about 17,000 TCR beta sequences at a false discovery rate of 0.05 in a later analysis. V-gene and J-gene trimming of TCR beta chains was associated with a missense DCLRE1C variant in a later genetic analysis, and the association was replicated in an independent cohort. The classifier was reported to diagnose cytomegalovirus status with high specificity and sensitivity in both the original and validation cohorts. Compared with equally common non-associated chains, HLA-associated TCR beta chains in a later analysis were more clonally expanded and had lower generation probabilities. Most TCR sequences were observed very rarely across donors, whereas some public TCRs were present in many individuals. In vitro tests confirmed that three of the cytomegalovirus-associated TCR beta chains recognize cytomegalovirus antigens. A later analysis found that most CMV-associated TCR beta chains appeared HLA-restricted, with HLA associations seemingly driven largely by CMV exposure. A total of 164 TCR beta chains were listed by the study as associated with cytomegalovirus. Strong co-occurrence of HLA alleles, especially DR and DQ, made assigning TCR associations to individual alleles difficult. The presence/absence analyses assumed that sequencing depth was roughly uniform across donors, and that assumption may not be true. The cohort was sequenced for TCR beta chains only, and without alpha or paired-chain data the features that could be detected were limited. An earlier analysis of around 600 of the donors showed that most TCR beta V segments appeared in productive rearrangements either about 90% or about 30% of the time, which broadly matched IMGT annotations. According to a later analysis, TCR association rates differed among HLA loci, with DRB1 alleles showing the most associated TCRs and HLA-C alleles showing the fewest. According to a later analysis, parvovirus B19, influenza, CMV and Epstein-Barr virus appeared linked to several top co-occurrence clusters. Because some donors lacked HLA typing at each locus, the association tests relied only on the typed subset. Because the 87-base-pair reads could not distinguish some IMGT-functional V segments, including TRBV6-2 and TRBV6-3, those segments were excluded.

Libraries were made using the immunoSEQ multiplex PCR assay. A mixture of 60 forward primers for TCR Vbeta segments and 13 reverse primers for TCR Jbeta segments was used in the multiplex PCR. Amplification of the CDR3 region of rearranged TCR beta genes was performed with a multiplex PCR assay on genomic DNA. Amplified TCR beta libraries were sequenced as 87-base-pair reads on the Illumina HiSeq System. The source study handled its data this way. Across the 500 to 700 repertoires, a later analysis counted approximately 83 million unique TCR beta chains, 8.5 million to 12 million of which were shared by at least two donors. A nearest-neighbor algorithm error-corrected the raw reads and collapsed the reads into unique sequences, merging closely related sequences to remove PCR and sequencing errors. Alignment of CDR3 sequences to IMGT reference sequences was used to assign V, D and J gene segments. For a sequence to be retained, at least a six-nucleotide match to both a V gene segment and a J gene segment was required. A rearrangement counted as productive if the CDR3 had no stop codons and remained in frame with V and J, and every other rearrangement counted as non-productive. CDR3 was defined according to IMGT convention as the region running from the second conserved V-encoded cysteine to the conserved J-encoded phenylalanine. In an earlier analysis of roughly 580 of the donors, sequences lacking an unambiguous match to a single V gene segment were excluded. An earlier analysis of approximately 590 of the donors called V segments functional above 56.7% productive rearrangements and segregating when the between-donor standard deviation exceeded 5%. A statistical classification framework was built for diagnosing cytomegalovirus status from the catalog of TCR beta chain sequences. V and J gene assignment, in a later analysis, came from comparing TCR nucleotide sequences with IMGT/GENE-DB human TR gene sequences. The TCRdist pipeline was used in a later analysis to assign CDR3 sequences and most-parsimonious VDJ recombination scenarios. A later analysis defined each TCR beta chain by its CDR3 amino acid sequence plus V-gene family, and excluded reads lacking a unique V-gene family. As a way to deal with suspected cross-contamination and a sequencing artifact, a later analysis dropped under 600 nucleotide sequences that were highly shared and had low generation probability. A later analysis calculated a clonal expansion index for each public chain from normalized within-repertoire ranks of inferred template counts. Generation probabilities in a later analysis came from a VDJ recombination model fitted to out-of-frame rearrangements, and those results were checked against IGoR. In a later analysis, hypergeometric tests were used to score TCR-TCR, TCR-HLA and TCR-CMV co-occurrence, with a repertoire-size bias correction applied to TCR pairs. False discovery rates were estimated in a later analysis by permuting HLA or CMV assignments 20 times. In a later analysis, co-occurring TCRs were grouped with DBSCAN, and TCRdist sequence similarity was added when clustering was performed within HLA-allele-positive subsets. Repertoires with fewer than 30,000 or more than 120,000 public chains were left out of co-occurrence clustering, as were several repertoires with anomalous nucleotide sharing. TCRdb mirrors the immuneACCESS table, restricted to in-frame sequences. Some clones are absent from its copies; in checked studies, under half trace to an unresolved V gene, and the reason for the others is unknown. V and J calls and clone size are as listed in that table; D and trimming were resolved from the DNA. Across this sample there are 140,000 to 150,000 clones, with about 80% seen only once. The ten largest make up approximately 2.5% of the sample.

The chain was built from TRBV2 and TRBJ2-5, with 7 junctional bases fitting TRBD1. Input material: PBMCs. This sequence was found in a woman between 18 and 29 years old in good health and CMV-seropositive. The nucleotide sequence is TGTGCCAGCCACCGGGGACAGTCCCAAGAGACCCAGTACTTC. Translated, it gives CASHRGQSQETQYF. Supplemented by the reference TRBV2 and TRBJ2-5 proteins around the CDR3, the complete variable domain is EPEVTQTPSHQVTQMGQEVILRCVPISNHLYFYWYRQILGQKVEFLVSFYNNEISEKSEIFDDQFSVERPDGSNFTLKIRSTKLEDSAMYFCASHRGQSQETQYFGPGTRLLVL.